This TCR beta chain was found in a study of blood T cell repertoires in COVID-19. Study background: PBMCs, B-cell-depleted T cells, or T cells provided the cDNA or gDNA that made up the material.

Germline V gene sequence: CDR1 GTSNPN, CDR2 SVGIG (reference sequence). The CDR3 has 12 amino acids. V was trimmed by 2 bases and J by 7 bases, leaving 12 bases between them. Profiling relied on immunoSEQ multiplex PCR, and the TCRdb table lists in-frame clones only, not all of them. The sample yields about 95,000 clones, 89% seen once. The V gene is TRBV30, the J gene TRBJ2-7; D remains unclear. This clonotype originated in a man aged 60 to 75 with COVID-19, enrolled during active disease. Sequencing was carried out using peripheral blood. The CDR3 bases are TGTGCCTGGAGTCCCCAGGCTGGAGAGCAGTACTTC. It yields the protein CAWSPQAGEQYF.